This TCR beta chain was observed in a study of response to subunit inactivated influenza vaccine. As to this clonotype: Its specificity is unknown.

TCRdb ran MiXCR on the RT-PCR reads and lists one entry per CDR3 protein. This sample has about 700,000 distinct CDR3 sequences, with approximately 15% found just once. Study results and limitations: The authors offered the suggestion that each seasonal influenza vaccination recruits few new T cells.

The CDR3 consists of 15 residues. Germline-derived CDR1 and CDR2 are MNHEY and SMNVEV (reference sequence). V gave up 1 base and J gave up 7 bases; unmatched junction bases: 2. The chain joins TRBV27 to TRBJ1-6; TRBD1 agrees at 9 bases. This receptor was identified in a man in his fifties who received an inactivated influenza vaccine. The material was PBMCs from blood, obtained 14 to 15 days before vaccination. The CDR3 reads CASSLWGQGNSPLHF. DNA of the CDR3: TGTGCCAGCAGTTTATGGGGACAGGGAAATTCACCCCTCCACTTT.